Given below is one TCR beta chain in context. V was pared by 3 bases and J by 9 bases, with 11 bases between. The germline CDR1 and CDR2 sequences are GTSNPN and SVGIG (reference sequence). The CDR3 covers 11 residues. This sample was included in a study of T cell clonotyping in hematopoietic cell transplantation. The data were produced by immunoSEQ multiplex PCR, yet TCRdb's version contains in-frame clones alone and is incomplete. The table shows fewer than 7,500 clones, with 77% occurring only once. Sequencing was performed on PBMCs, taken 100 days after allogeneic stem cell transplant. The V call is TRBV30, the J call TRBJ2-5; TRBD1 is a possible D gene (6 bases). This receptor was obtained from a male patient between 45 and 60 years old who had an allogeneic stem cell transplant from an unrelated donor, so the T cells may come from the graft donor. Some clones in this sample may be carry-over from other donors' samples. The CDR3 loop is CAWRYRDAQYF. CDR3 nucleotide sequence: TGTGCCTGGAGGTACAGGGATGCCCAGTACTTC.